These 12 T cell receptor beta chains came from one sample sequenced in a study of blood T cell repertoires in COVID-19. TCRdb's copy holds only in-frame clones and misses some; the assay was immunoSEQ multiplex PCR. The sample lists more than 110,000 clones; around nine tenths were seen once. Sample: peripheral blood. The source of these receptors is a man in his fifties or sixties with active or convalescent COVID-19.

The chain uses TRBV5-5 and TRBJ1-1; D may be TRBD1 (5 bases). CDR1 and CDR2 (germline): SGHKS, YYEKEE (reference sequence). The CDR3 has 14 residues. The germline V and J ends were trimmed by 4 bases and 3 bases, with 13 bases remaining between them. The CDR3 DNA follows: TGTGCCAGCAGCCCGGCACAGGCCTACACTGAAGCTTTCTTT. This codes for CASSPAQAYTEAFF.

This clone was seen a single time. The chain has TRBV6-4 and TRBJ2-1, with 10 bases aligning to TRBD1. Trimming cost V 4 bases and J 0 bases; bases outside gene matches: 9. The CDR3 covers 18 residues. Looked up from germline, CDR1 is MRHNA and CDR2 is SNTAGT. Here the CDR3 reads CASSAGTGALSSYNEQFF. In nucleotides, the CDR3 is TGTGCCAGCAGTGCCGGGACAGGGGCCCTCAGCTCCTACAATGAGCAGTTCTTC.

This sequence joins TRBV23-1 and TRBJ2-1; TRBD2 matches 16 bases. TRBV23-1 carries the ORF label, with uncertain function. This CDR3 region has 19 residues. Trimming at V came to 2 bases and at J to 9 bases, leaving 13 bases not matched to a gene. CDR3 sequence reads: CASSQPSPGLAGGPSEQFF. CDR3 coding DNA: TGCGCCAGCAGTCAACCATCCCCGGGACTAGCGGGAGGGCCGAGTGAGCAGTTCTTC.

This chain links TRBV6-5 with TRBJ2-7, with D tentatively TRBD2 (7 bases). From germline, CDR1 is MNHEY and CDR2 SVGAGI. CDR3 length: 13 amino acids. The V and J ends lost 6 bases and 6 bases respectively, with 15 bases between them. This CDR3 is CASSRLGGLEQYF. Written as DNA, the CDR3 is TGTGCCAGCAGCCGATTGGGGGGGCTCGAGCAGTACTTC.

This clone was picked up a small number of times. The CDR3 DNA sequence: TGTGCCAGCAGCTTAGTAGAGGCCCCAACTGAAGCTTTCTTT. Protein sequence: CASSLVEAPTEAFF. The chain links TRBV7-9 to TRBJ1-1, with D unclear. The CDR3 runs to 14 residues. Germline values: CDR1 SEHNR, CDR2 FQNEAQ (reference sequence). V lost 1 base to trimming and J lost 5 bases, with 11 bases between them.

The V gene is TRBV7-8, the J gene TRBJ2-7; no clear D. Germline lookup yields CDR1 SGHVS and CDR2 FQNEAQ. V lost 1 base and J lost 2, with 9 bases in between. The CDR3 extends over 14 amino acids. In DNA form, the CDR3 reads TGTGCCAGCAGCTTAGGTAGCCCGGCCTACGAGCAGTACTTC. Residues: CASSLGSPAYEQYF.

This clone showed up just once. V and J are TRBV28 and TRBJ1-3; possibly TRBD1 for D (5 bases). Trimming pared 2 bases from V and 4 bases from J, leaving 12 bases between. The germline gives CDR1 MDHEN, CDR2 SYDVKM. This CDR3 comprises 15 residues. The CDR3 here is CASSLVTEAGNTIYF. DNA for the CDR3: TGTGCCAGCAGTTTAGTGACAGAGGCAGGAAACACCATATATTTT.

The J gene is TRBJ1-4, the V gene TRBV5-4; unclear D gene. Germline assignment: CDR1 SGHNT and CDR2 YYREEE (reference sequence). V shed 4 bases and J shed 3 bases, with 13 bases lying between them. This CDR3 spans 15 amino acids. The CDR3 reads CASSPYGSSNEKLFF. The CDR3 DNA is TGTGCCAGCAGCCCTTACGGTTCTTCTAATGAAAAACTGTTTTTT.

This chain links TRBV7-6 with TRBJ2-1; 12 bases are shared with TRBD2. The CDR3 sequence is 16 residues long. The ends lost 5 bases at V and 7 bases at J; junction bases unmatched: 9. CDR1 and CDR2 from the germline V gene are SGHVS and FNYEAQ. In DNA, the CDR3 is TGTGCCAGCAGCCCTAGGACTAGCGGGATAGGGAATGAGCAGTTCTTC. Translating gives CASSPRTSGIGNEQFF.

The chain joins TRBV18 to TRBJ2-2; TRBD2 matches 8 bases. CDR1 is KGHSH, CDR2 LQKENI, per germline. Trimming at V came to 5 bases and at J to 1 base, leaving 3 bases not matched to a gene. The CDR3 has 15 residues. CDR3 amino acids: CASSKGLENTGELFF. CDR3 sequence (DNA): TGTGCCAGCTCAAAGGGACTAGAGAACACCGGGGAGCTGTTTTTT.

In nucleotides, the CDR3 is TGTGCCAGCAGCTTAATGGGAGGGGGGAGGTACGAGCAGTACTTC. Encoded protein: CASSLMGGGRYEQYF. The gene calls are TRBV7-3 and TRBJ2-7; possible D gene TRBD2, 7 bases. V lost 1 base and J lost 4, with 14 bases in between. CDR3 length equals 15 residues. Per germline, CDR1 SGHTA and CDR2 FQGTGA. The full variable domain, rest sourced from reference TRBV7-3 and TRBJ2-7, is GAGVSQTPSNKVTEKGKYVELRCDPISGHTALYWYRQSLGQGPEFLIYFQGTGAADDSGLPNDRFFAVRPEGSVSTLKIQRTERGDSAVYLCASSLMGGGRYEQYFGPGTRLTVT.

CDR3 sequence reads: CASSARDRAYEQYF. The DNA of the CDR3 is TGTGCCAGCAGCGCCCGAGACAGGGCCTACGAGCAGTACTTC. The gene calls are TRBV11-3 and TRBJ2-7; 7 nucleotides match TRBD1. CDR1 is SGHNT and CDR2 is YENEEA in the germline V gene. The CDR3 consists of 14 residues. Trimming removed 5 bases from V and 2 bases from J; junction bases left unmatched: 6.